This T cell receptor (beta chain) was recovered during a study of T cell responses to AZD1222 COVID-19 vaccine. Study findings and constraints: The span of vaccine-associated CD4 TCRs extended across spike, with dominance at 160-218 and 743-854.

Method: immunoSEQ multiplex PCR; TCRdb's copy keeps in-frame clones and lacks some. The sample has 150,000 to 200,000 clones, 75% to 90% seen once. In the case of this clone: Antigen specificity is unknown.

Germline trimming cut 6 bases from V and 1 base from J; bases unmatched to any gene: 9. The CDR3 loop spans 15 amino acids. Germline CDR1 SQVTM, CDR2 ANQGSEA. The source of this sequence is an adult in good health. The source was peripheral blood, collected on day 0 of AZD1222 vaccination. The rearrangement links TRBV29-1 to TRBJ2-3; 8 bases align to TRBD2. As DNA, the CDR3 is TGCAGCGTCCAGTCCCTAGCGGGTCGCACAGATACGCAGTATTTT. Protein: CSVQSLAGRTDTQYF.